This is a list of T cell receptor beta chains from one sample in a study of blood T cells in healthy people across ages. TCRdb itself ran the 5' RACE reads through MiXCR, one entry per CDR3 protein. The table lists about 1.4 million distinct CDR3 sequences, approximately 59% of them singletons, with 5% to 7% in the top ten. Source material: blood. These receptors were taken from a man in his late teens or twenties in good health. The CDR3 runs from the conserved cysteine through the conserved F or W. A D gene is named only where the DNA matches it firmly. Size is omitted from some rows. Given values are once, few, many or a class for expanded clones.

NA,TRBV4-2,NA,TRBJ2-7,CASSLGLSFYEQYF,TGTGCCAGCAGCCTTGGACTTAGTTTCTACGAGCAGTACTTC
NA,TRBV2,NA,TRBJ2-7,CASSENNQPYEQYF,TGTGCCAGCAGTGAAAACAACCAACCCTACGAGCAGTACTTC
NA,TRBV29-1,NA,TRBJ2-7,CSVTDVLSYEQYF,TGCAGCGTGACTGACGTCCTATCCTACGAGCAGTACTTC
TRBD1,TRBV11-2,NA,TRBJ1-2,CASSPIRGHGYTF,TGTGCCAGCAGCCCCATCAGGGGGCATGGCTACACCTTC
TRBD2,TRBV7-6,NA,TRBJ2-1,CVSSPGGVFYNEQFF,TGTGTCAGCAGCCCCGGGGGGGTATTCTACAATGAGCAGTTCTTC
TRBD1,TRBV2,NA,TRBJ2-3,CARGGTGGTDTQYF,TGTGCCAGAGGGGGGACAGGAGGCACAGATACGCAGTATTTT
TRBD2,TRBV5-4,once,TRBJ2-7,CASRPGTSQSYEQYF,TGTGCCAGCAGACCCGGGACTAGCCAATCCTACGAGCAGTACTTC
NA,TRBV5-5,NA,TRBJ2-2,CASSLVRPRNTGELFF,TGTGCCAGCAGCTTGGTTCGGCCCAGGAACACCGGGGAGCTGTTTTTT
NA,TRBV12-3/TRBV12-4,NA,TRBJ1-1,CASTSPRGGIEAFF,TGTGCCAGCACCTCTCCGCGGGGTGGAATTGAAGCTTTCTTT
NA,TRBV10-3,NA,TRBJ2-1,CAISESRDKRYNEQFF,TGTGCCATCAGTGAGTCCAGGGATAAGCGTTACAATGAGCAGTTCTTC
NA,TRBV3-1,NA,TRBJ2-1,CASSQDPGIEYNEQFF,TGTGCCAGCAGCCAAGATCCGGGGATTGAATACAATGAGCAGTTCTTC
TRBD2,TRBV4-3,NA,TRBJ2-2,CASSQGGLAGSGELFF,TGCGCCAGCAGCCAAGGGGGACTAGCGGGGTCCGGGGAGCTGTTTTTT
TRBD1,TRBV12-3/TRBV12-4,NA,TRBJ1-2,CASTHLQGARAYTF,TGTGCCAGCACCCATCTTCAGGGGGCCCGCGCCTACACCTTC
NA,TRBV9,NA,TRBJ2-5,CASSVVGGPQETQYF,TGTGCCAGCAGCGTAGTTGGGGGACCTCAAGAGACCCAGTACTTC
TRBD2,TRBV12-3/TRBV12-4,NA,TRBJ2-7,CASSDGLAVYEQYF,TGTGCCAGCAGCGATGGACTAGCGGTCTACGAGCAGTACTTC
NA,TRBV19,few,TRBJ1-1,CATRERTEAFF,TGTGCCACCCGGGAACGGACTGAAGCTTTCTTT
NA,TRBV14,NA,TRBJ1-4,CASSRTGGLEKLFF,TGTGCCAGCAGCCGGACCGGGGGACTTGAAAAACTGTTTTTT
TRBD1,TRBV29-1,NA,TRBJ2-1,CSVLNPGQGEWNEQFF,TGCAGCGTTTTAAATCCGGGACAGGGGGAGTGGAATGAGCAGTTCTTC
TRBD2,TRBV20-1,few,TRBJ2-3,CSATSTSVPDTQYF,TGCAGTGCTACTTCGACTAGCGTTCCAGATACGCAGTATTTT
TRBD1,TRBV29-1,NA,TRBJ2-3,CSVAPGQGTDTQYF,TGCAGCGTTGCACCGGGACAGGGGACAGATACGCAGTATTTT
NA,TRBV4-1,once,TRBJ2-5,CASSQDQGTGGTQYF,TGCGCCAGCAGCCAAGATCAGGGGACTGGTGGGACCCAGTACTTC
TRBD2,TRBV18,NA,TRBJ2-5,CASSPPTSGSTPAKQYF,TGTGCCAGCTCACCACCGACTAGCGGGAGCACCCCTGCCAAGCAGTACTTC
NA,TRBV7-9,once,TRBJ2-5,CASSLASARDQETQYF,TGTGCCAGCAGCTTAGCGTCGGCCAGAGACCAAGAGACCCAGTACTTC
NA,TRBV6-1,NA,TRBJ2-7,CASPGPSYEQYF,TGTGCCAGCCCGGGGCCAAGCTACGAGCAGTACTTC
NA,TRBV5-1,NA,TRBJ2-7,CASSFHPVYEQYF,TGCGCCAGCAGCTTCCACCCCGTCTACGAGCAGTACTTC
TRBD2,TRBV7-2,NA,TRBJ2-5,CASSLLTSGGAGTQYF,TGTGCCAGCAGCCTACTAACTAGCGGGGGGGCGGGTACCCAGTACTTC
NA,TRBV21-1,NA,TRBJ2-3,CASSETISSGRGSTDTQYF,TGTGCCAGCAGCGAAACTATATCCAGCGGCAGGGGGAGCACAGATACGCAGTATTTT
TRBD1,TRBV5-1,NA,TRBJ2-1,CTSSLGTGLVNEQFF,TGCACCAGCAGCTTGGGGACAGGGTTGGTTAATGAGCAGTTCTTC
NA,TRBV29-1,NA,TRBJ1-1,CSARSSPATVSMNTEAFF,TGCAGCGCGCGTTCTAGCCCCGCGACCGTTTCCATGAACACTGAAGCTTTCTTT
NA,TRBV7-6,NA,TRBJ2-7,CASSSIEGPFAYEQYF,TGTGCCAGCAGCTCCATTGAGGGGCCCTTTGCCTACGAGCAGTACTTC
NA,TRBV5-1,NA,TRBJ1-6,CASREVNSPLHF,TGCGCCAGCAGGGAAGTCAATTCACCCCTCCACTTT
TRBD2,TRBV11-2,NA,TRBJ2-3,CASSLLAGGRTYTDTQYF,TGTGCCAGCAGCTTGCTAGCGGGGGGGCGGACATACACAGATACGCAGTATTTT
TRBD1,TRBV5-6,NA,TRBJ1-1,CASSSGTGRKNTEAFF,TGTGCCAGCAGCTCCGGGACAGGGAGGAAGAACACTGAAGCTTTCTTT
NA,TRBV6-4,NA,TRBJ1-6,CASSDTSFNSPLHF,TGTGCCAGCAGTGACACTTCGTTTAATTCACCCCTCCACTTT
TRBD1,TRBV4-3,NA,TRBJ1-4,CASSQDRYRGGTTNEKLFF,TGCGCCAGCAGCCAAGATCGGTACAGGGGGGGGACAACTAATGAAAAACTGTTTTTT
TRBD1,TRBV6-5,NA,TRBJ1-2,CASSDRGFGGYTF,TGTGCCAGCAGCGACAGGGGGTTTGGTGGCTACACCTTC
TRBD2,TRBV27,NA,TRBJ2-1,CASSSLTASGGSYNEQFF,TGTGCCAGCAGTTCCCTTACGGCTAGCGGGGGGTCCTACAATGAGCAGTTCTTC
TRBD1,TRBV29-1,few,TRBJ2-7,CSAAGQAYEQYF,TGCAGCGCCGCCGGACAGGCCTACGAGCAGTACTTC
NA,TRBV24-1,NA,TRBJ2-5,CATSDSSGVVVQETQYF,TGTGCCACCAGTGACTCATCTGGGGTTGTGGTTCAAGAGACCCAGTACTTC
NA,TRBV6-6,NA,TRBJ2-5,CASSYARMSETQYF,TGTGCCAGCAGTTACGCTCGGATGTCAGAGACCCAGTACTTC
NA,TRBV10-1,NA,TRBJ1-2,CASSESGAGGYTF,TGCGCCAGCAGTGAGTCGGGTGCGGGTGGCTACACCTTC
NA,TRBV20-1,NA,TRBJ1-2,CSASTLNTGGFYGYTF,TGCAGTGCTAGTACATTAAATACGGGGGGCTTCTATGGCTACACCTTC
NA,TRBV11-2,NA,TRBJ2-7,CASGGTTYEQYF,TGTGCCAGCGGTGGCACGACCTACGAGCAGTACTTC
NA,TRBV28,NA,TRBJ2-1,CASREPRLGNNEQFF,TGTGCCAGCAGAGAACCCCGCCTCGGAAACAATGAGCAGTTCTTC
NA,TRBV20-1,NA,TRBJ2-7,CSARVRGFPYEQYF,TGCAGTGCTAGAGTCCGCGGATTCCCCTACGAGCAGTACTTC
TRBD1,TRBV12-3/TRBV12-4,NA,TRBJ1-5,CASRQGTDNQPQHF,TGTGCCAGCAGACAAGGGACAGACAATCAGCCCCAGCATTTT
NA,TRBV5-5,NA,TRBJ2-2,CASNGGGAFPGELFF,TGTGCCAGCAATGGAGGGGGCGCTTTCCCCGGGGAGCTGTTTTTT
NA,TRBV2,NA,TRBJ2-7,CASLIGSGEQYF,TGTGCCAGCCTGATAGGGTCAGGCGAGCAGTACTTC
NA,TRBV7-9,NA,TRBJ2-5,CASSASTLPQETQYF,TGTGCCAGCAGCGCGTCGACTCTTCCCCAAGAGACCCAGTACTTC
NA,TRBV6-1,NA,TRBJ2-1,CASFPGSGEQFF,TGTGCCAGCTTCCCCGGGAGTGGTGAGCAGTTCTTC